The sample holds a few counts of the clone carrying this T cell receptor beta chain. Its target is unknown. TCRdb ran MiXCR on the 5' RACE reads and lists one entry per CDR3 protein. Among about 920,000 distinct CDR3 sequences listed, 10% to 15% were seen once. This sample is part of a study of identical twins. Trimming removed 1 base from V and 0 bases from J; junction bases left unmatched: 10. This CDR3 has 20 amino acids. The germline gives CDR1 SGHVS, CDR2 FQNEAQ. Study outcomes and limitations: Cross-sectional statistical analysis was relied on for the conclusions, without the same donors being followed.

The data also belong to a second study, concerning yellow fever vaccine responses in identical twins. From that study: Convergence reportedly seemed to mark part of the twins' vaccine T cell response, with personalization marking the rest.

Material for sequencing was PBMCs. The receptor was derived from a woman younger than 30 in good health. This chain uses TRBV7-8 with TRBJ2-1, with TRBD2 matching 12 bases. The CDR3 DNA sequence: TGTGCCAGCAGCTTAGTCCGGCTAGCGGGGGGGCGGATCTCCTACAATGAGCAGTTCTTC. It translates to CASSLVRLAGGRISYNEQFF.